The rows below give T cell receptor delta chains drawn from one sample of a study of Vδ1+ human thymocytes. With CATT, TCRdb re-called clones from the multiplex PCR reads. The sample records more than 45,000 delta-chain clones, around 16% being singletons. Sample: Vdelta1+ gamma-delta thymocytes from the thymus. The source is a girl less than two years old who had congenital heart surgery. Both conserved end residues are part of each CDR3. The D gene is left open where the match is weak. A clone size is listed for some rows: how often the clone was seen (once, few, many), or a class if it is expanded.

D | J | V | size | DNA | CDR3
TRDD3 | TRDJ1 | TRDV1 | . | TGTGCTCTTGGGGAACCGCCTTCCCCGGCTACCTGGGGGATACGCGACCTTCGATACACCGATAAACTCATCTTT | CALGEPPSPATWGIRDLRYTDKLIF
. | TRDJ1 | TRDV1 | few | TGTGCTCTTGGGGAACTTAGCCTCTACACCGATAAACTCATCTTT | CALGELSLYTDKLIF
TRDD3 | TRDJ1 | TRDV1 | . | TGTGCTCTTGGGAATTCCTCCTCGGCTGGGGGTCCTTACACCGATAAACTCATCTTT | CALGNSSSAGGPYTDKLIF
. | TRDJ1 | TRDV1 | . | TGTGCTCTTGGGGAACCGAAATATTTAGGTGGGGGAGTAGGCGCCGATAAACTCATCTTT | CALGEPKYLGGGVGADKLIF
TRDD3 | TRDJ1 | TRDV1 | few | TGTGCTCTTGGGGCCATTCTTCCTGGGGGATACGACAATAAACTCATCTTT | CALGAILPGGYDNKLIF
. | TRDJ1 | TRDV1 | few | TGTGCTCTTGGGGAAGGGCGGCCGGGGGACCTGTACACCGATAAACTCATCTTT | CALGEGRPGDLYTDKLIF
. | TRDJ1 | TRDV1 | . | TGTGCTCTTGGGGAACTCTCCGCGTGGAAACTCATCTTT | CALGELSAWKLIF
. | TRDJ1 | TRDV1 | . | TGTGCTCTTGGGGGAGAGGCCATCACCGATAAACTCATCTTT | CALGGEAITDKLIF
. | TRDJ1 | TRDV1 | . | TGTGCTCTTGGGGTCCCCGGTGGGAATCCCACGTACACCGATAAACTCATCTTT | CALGVPGGNPTYTDKLIF
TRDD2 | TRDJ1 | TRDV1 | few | TGTGCTCTTGGGGCCGCGCTCCTTCCTACTGTACTGGGTGCGACCGATAAACTCATCTTT | CALGAALLPTVLGATDKLIF
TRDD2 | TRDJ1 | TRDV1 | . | TGTGCTCTTGGGGAACTTAGTTCCTACTTCACCGATAAACTCATCTTT | CALGELSSYFTDKLIF
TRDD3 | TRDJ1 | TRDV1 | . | TGTGCTCTTGGGGAACTACACCCCCTACAGGTACTGGGGGCCACCTCCACCGATAAACTCATCTTT | CALGELHPLQVLGATSTDKLIF
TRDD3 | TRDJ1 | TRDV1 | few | TGTGCTCTTGGGGCCCTAGGCTCCTGGGGGATACTTAATGACACCGATAAACTCATCTTT | CALGALGSWGILNDTDKLIF
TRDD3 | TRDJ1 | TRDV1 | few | TGTGCTCTTGGGGAACCAGGCCTTCCACTGGGGGATACGTTTTGCACCGATAAACTCATCTTT | CALGEPGLPLGDTFCTDKLIF
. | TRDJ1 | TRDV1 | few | TGTGCTCTTGGGGAACTTTTCCAACCCCGTACTATCCCCTCTAAACTCATCTTT | CALGELFQPRTIPSKLIF
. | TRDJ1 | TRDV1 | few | TGTGCTCTTGGGACCCGACTTCCTCCTAAGTACTGGGCCACCCGTAGCAACACCGATAAACTCATCTTT | CALGTRLPPKYWATRSNTDKLIF
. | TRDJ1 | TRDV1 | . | TGTGCTCTTGGACCCACTTCCCTGGGGACTGGCACCGATAAACTCATCTTT | CALGPTSLGTGTDKLIF
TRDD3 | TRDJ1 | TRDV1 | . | TGTGCTCTTGGGGAACTCTGGGGCCTTCCCAAAACTGGGGGATACCACTCCACCGATAAACTCATCTTT | CALGELWGLPKTGGYHSTDKLIF
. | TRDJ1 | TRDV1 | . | TGTGCTCTTGGGGAGATTCCACCCGTCTCCGATAAACTCATCTTT | CALGEIPPVSDKLIF
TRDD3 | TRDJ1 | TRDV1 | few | TGTGCTCTTGGGGAACAACCCTTCCGAGAATGGGGGATACGGGGGCTGATTAACCCAACCGTGGATAAACTCATCTTT | CALGEQPFREWGIRGLINPTVDKLIF
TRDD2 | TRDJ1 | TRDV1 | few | TGTGCTCTTGGGGAACCCCCCTTCCTACGCTTGGCTGGGGGCTACCGGTACACCGATAAACTCATCTTT | CALGEPPFLRLAGGYRYTDKLIF
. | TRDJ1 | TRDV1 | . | TGCGCTCTTGGGGATAAAACTTCCTCCACCTGCACCGATAAACTCATCTTT | CALGDKTSSTCTDKLIF
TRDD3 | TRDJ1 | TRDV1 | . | TGTGCTCTTGGGAGAGTCCCCACGGGGCTACTGGGGGATAGACCCGATAAACTCATCTTT | CALGRVPTGLLGDRPDKLIF
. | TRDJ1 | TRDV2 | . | TGTGCCTGTGACAGGGGCCTGGGTCCCGATAAACTCATCTTT | CACDRGLGPDKLIF
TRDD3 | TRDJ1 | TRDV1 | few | TGTGCTCTTGGGGAACTCTGGGGGGGAGCCGAGTACACCGATAAACTCATCTTT | CALGELWGGAEYTDKLIF
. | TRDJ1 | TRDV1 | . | TGTGCTCTTGGGGATCCATCCTTCCTACGGGGATACGCAACCGATAAACTCATCTTT | CALGDPSFLRGYATDKLIF
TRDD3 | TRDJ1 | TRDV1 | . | TGCGCTCTTGGGAGACCGCCTTCCAGACCTGACTGGGGGCCCTGGACCGATAAACTCATCTTT | CALGRPPSRPDWGPWTDKLIF
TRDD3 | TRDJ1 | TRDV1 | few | TGTGCTCTTGTGCGAACGGATTACTGGGGATACGGGGACACCGATAAACTCATCTTT | CALVRTDYWGYGDTDKLIF